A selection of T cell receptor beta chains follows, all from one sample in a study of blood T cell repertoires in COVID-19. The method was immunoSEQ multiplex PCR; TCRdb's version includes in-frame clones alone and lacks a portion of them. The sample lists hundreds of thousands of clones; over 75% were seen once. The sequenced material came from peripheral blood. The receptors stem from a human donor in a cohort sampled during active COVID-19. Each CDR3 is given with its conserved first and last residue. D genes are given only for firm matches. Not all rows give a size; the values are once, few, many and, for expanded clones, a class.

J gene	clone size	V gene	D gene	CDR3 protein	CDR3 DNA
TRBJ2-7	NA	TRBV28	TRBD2	CASSSLPGLARDEQYF	TGTGCCAGCAGCTCACTTCCGGGACTAGCAAGGGACGAGCAGTACTTC
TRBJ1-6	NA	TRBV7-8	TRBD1	CASRRTGDSSYNSPLHF	TGTGCCAGCAGACGTACAGGGGACAGCTCCTATAATTCACCCCTCCACTTT
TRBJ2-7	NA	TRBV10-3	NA	CAIGGRPYEQYF	TGTGCCATCGGGGGCCGTCCCTACGAGCAGTACTTC
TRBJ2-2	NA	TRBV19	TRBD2	CASRLPGGSGELFF	TGTGCCAGCCGGTTACCGGGAGGAAGCGGGGAGCTGTTTTTT
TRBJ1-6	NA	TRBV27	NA	CAGGRTYNSPLHF	TGTGCGGGGGGGAGGACTTATAATTCACCCCTCCACTTT
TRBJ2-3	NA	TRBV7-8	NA	CASSAYYSTDTQYF	TGTGCCAGCAGCGCTTACTATAGCACAGATACGCAGTATTTT
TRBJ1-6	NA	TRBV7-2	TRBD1	CASSLDRVMSPLHF	TGTGCCAGCAGCCTGGACAGGGTTATGTCACCCCTCCACTTT
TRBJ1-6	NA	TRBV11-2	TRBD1	CASSPGTGGSPLHF	TGTGCCAGCAGCCCAGGGACAGGGGGTTCACCCCTCCACTTT
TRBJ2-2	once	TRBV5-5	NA	CASSLLIQGIATGELFF	TGTGCCAGCAGCCTACTAATCCAGGGAATCGCCACCGGGGAGCTGTTTTTT
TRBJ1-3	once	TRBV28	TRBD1	CASRQGPGNTIYF	TGTGCCAGCCGACAGGGGCCTGGAAACACCATATATTTT
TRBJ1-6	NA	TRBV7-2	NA	CASSLAGHGNSPLHF	TGTGCCAGCAGCTTAGCGGGCCATGGTAATTCACCCCTCCACTTT
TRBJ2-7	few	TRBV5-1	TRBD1	CASSLRGTEAYEQYF	TGCGCCAGCAGCTTGAGAGGGACAGAAGCCTACGAGCAGTACTTC
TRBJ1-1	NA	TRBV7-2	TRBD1	CASSLETGARNTEAFF	TGTGCCAGCAGCTTAGAGACAGGGGCGAGAAACACTGAAGCTTTCTTT
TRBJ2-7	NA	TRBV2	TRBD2	CASSTERGRTYEQYF	TGTGCCAGCAGCACTGAGCGGGGGAGAACCTACGAGCAGTACTTC
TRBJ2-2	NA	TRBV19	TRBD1	CASSSQGVGTGELFF	TGTGCCAGTAGCTCTCAGGGGGTCGGCACCGGGGAGCTGTTTTTT
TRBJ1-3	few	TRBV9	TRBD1	CASSAWDRRNTIYF	TGTGCCAGCAGCGCCTGGGACAGAAGAAACACCATATATTTT
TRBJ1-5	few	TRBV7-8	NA	CASSFGGDWRNQPQHF	TGTGCCAGCAGCTTTGGGGGGGATTGGAGAAATCAGCCCCAGCATTTT
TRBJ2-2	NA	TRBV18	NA	CASSTGTHTGELFF	TGTGCCAGCTCAACCGGGACACACACCGGGGAGCTGTTTTTT
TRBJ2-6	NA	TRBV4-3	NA	CASSQEAGGNGANVLTF	TGCGCCAGCAGCCAAGAGGCAGGGGGGAATGGGGCCAACGTCCTGACTTTC
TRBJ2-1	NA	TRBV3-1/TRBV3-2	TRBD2	CASSPSRLAVSNEQFF	TGTGCCAGCAGCCCCTCGCGACTAGCGGTAAGCAATGAGCAGTTCTTC
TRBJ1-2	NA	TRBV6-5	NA	CASRDGGSNYGYTF	TGTGCCAGCAGGGACGGGGGATCTAACTATGGCTACACCTTC
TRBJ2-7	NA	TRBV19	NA	CASSPLLQQGHEQYF	TGTGCCAGTAGCCCTCTTCTACAACAGGGCCACGAGCAGTACTTC
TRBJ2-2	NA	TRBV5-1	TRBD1	CASSGGQSVGELFF	TGCGCCAGCAGCGGGGGACAGTCAGTCGGGGAGCTGTTTTTT
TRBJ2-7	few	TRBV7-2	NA	CASSLGVVNEQYF	TGTGCCAGCAGCTTAGGAGTAGTCAACGAGCAGTACTTC
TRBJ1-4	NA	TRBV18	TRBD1	CASSPPRGQGTSEKLFF	TGTGCCAGCTCACCTCCTAGGGGACAGGGGACGAGCGAAAAACTGTTTTTT
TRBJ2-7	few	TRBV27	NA	CANDALMDILVAYEQYF	TGTGCCAACGACGCCCTAATGGACATACTCGTAGCCTACGAGCAGTACTTC
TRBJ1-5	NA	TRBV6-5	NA	CASSYSALSNQPQHF	TGTGCCAGCAGTTACTCAGCCCTTAGCAATCAGCCCCAGCATTTT
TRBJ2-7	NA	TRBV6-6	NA	CASILDGGYEQYF	TGTGCCAGCATCCTCGACGGGGGCTACGAGCAGTACTTC
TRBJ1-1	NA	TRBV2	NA	CASSQQRPGVGMNTEAFF	TGTGCCAGCAGTCAACAAAGACCCGGGGTGGGCATGAACACTGAAGCTTTCTTT
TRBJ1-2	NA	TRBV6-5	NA	CASTLEGYGYTF	TGTGCCAGCACCCTAGAGGGCTATGGCTACACCTTC
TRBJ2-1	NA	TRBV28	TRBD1	CASSLSGQGSYNEQFF	TGTGCCAGCAGTTTATCCGGACAGGGAAGTTACAATGAGCAGTTCTTC
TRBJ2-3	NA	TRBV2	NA	CASSDSRYTQYF	TGTGCCAGCAGTGATAGTAGATATACGCAGTATTTT
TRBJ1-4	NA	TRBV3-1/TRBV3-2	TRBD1	CASSSTGLNEKLFF	TGTGCCAGCAGCTCGACAGGGCTTAATGAAAAACTGTTTTTT
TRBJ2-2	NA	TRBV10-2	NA	CASSDRGYAGELFF	TGCGCCAGCAGTGATCGGGGGTACGCCGGGGAGCTGTTTTTT
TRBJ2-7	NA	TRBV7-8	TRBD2	CASSARPGTSAYEQYF	TGTGCCAGCAGCGCTAGACCCGGGACTAGTGCCTACGAGCAGTACTTC
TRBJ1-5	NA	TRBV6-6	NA	CASSSTGPVGPQHF	TGTGCCAGCAGTTCAACAGGGCCGGTGGGGCCCCAGCATTTT
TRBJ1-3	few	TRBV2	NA	CASSGGGPGNTIYF	TGTGCCAGCAGTGGCGGGGGGCCTGGAAACACCATATATTTT
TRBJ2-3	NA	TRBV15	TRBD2	CATSKSGGYDTQYF	TGTGCCACCAGTAAGAGCGGGGGGTACGATACGCAGTATTTT
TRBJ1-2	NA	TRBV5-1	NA	CASSLWTTNYGYTF	TGCGCCAGCAGCTTGTGGACAACCAACTATGGCTACACCTTC
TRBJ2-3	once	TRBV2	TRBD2	CASSAGGHSTDTQYF	TGTGCCAGCAGTGCGGGGGGTCATAGCACAGATACGCAGTATTTT